These T cell receptor beta chains were read from a single sample in a study of T cells in Graves' hyperthyroidism and ophthalmopathy. Using its own MiXCR run on the multiplex PCR reads, TCRdb lists one record per CDR3 protein. This sample has fewer than 900,000 distinct CDR3 sequences, with approximately 18% found just once. Sequenced: blood. These receptors were collected from a woman aged 50 to 65 with Graves' hyperthyroidism that later progressed to Graves' ophthalmopathy. Both conserved end residues are part of each CDR3.

cdr3_length v_call cdr3_aa
13 TRBV10-2 CATVLRGGTEAFF
14 TRBV7-6 CASSPPQGSSEQFF
14 TRBV5-1 CASSLDLGNTEAFF
14 TRBV2 CASSEEITNTEAFF
17 TRBV6-2/TRBV6-3 CASSVGLAGGNTGELFF
13 TRBV20-1 CSAGIGRGTAQYF
15 TRBV18 CASSPLGLAGNEQFF
14 TRBV6-1 CASRGEGSTDTQYF
15 TRBV5-1 CASAPPSGIVSEQFF
12 TRBV29-1 CSDLDRLGEAFF
17 TRBV6-1 CASSLESSPTTNEKLFF
15 TRBV20-1 CSAEGLAGATDTQYF
14 TRBV20-1 CSAPSAGARYEQYF
15 TRBV11-2 CASSLGGPANEKLFF
14 TRBV5-1 CASSLDPVTGELFF
17 TRBV7-8 CASSLVGRRLNTGELFF
15 TRBV7-2 CASSSPGQLNTEAFF
14 TRBV12-3/TRBV12-4 CASSPAHGNTEAFF
13 TRBV20-1 CSAPPGARGGYTF
14 TRBV7-9 CASSLGVPRYGYTF
15 TRBV10-3 CAISESQGMNTEAFF
13 TRBV2 CATPGTEGNTIYF
13 TRBV5-1 CASREVSDSEQFF
15 TRBV5-1 CASSFGRGAGNTIYF
15 TRBV5-1 CASSSEQGWSYEQYF
12 TRBV11-2 CASKMGPDEQYF
12 TRBV24-1 CATSDRGHGYTF
14 TRBV19 CPSSMAAFTDTQYF
14 TRBV15 CATSRGDGSYEQYF
17 TRBV20-1 CSARDLRGEATNEKLFF
15 TRBV9 CASSPQDYSTGELFF
14 TRBV20-1 CSARDMRAGLEAFF
14 TRBV2 CASSKGQGATEAFF
13 TRBV27 CASSAWTTDTQYF
17 TRBV10-3 CAISPGDRGPRYYGYTF